These 18 T cell receptor beta chains originate from one sample sequenced in a study of low-dose radiotherapy and immunotherapy resistance in tumors (dated by TCRdb to between 2021 and 2024). Sequencing instrument: Illumina HiSeq 2500. First-strand cDNA was synthesized with Superscript III and a set of TRAV- and TRBV-specific primers, covering both TCRalpha and TCRbeta chains. TCRs were amplified with Phusion for around 20 PCR cycles, with a constant-region primer paired with the adapter attached to the V primers. The public reads were run again by TCRdb, first through fastp at Q25 and then through MiXCR, and only productive beta chains were kept. Each CDR3 protein gets just one entry, which takes the most common genes and DNA from the rows behind it. Counted in this sample were some 100,000 distinct CDR3 sequences; about a fifth of them appeared once. Together, the top ten hold over 4% of the sample.

The sample's time point, from its label and the paper: after trial treatment. Explained via the paper, the treatment or condition label denotes: LDRT plus nivolumab, ipilimumab, low-dose cyclophosphamide and aspirin (RACIN trial). The sequencing here drew on PBMCs, taken after low-dose radiotherapy plus immunotherapy. The receptors come from a male donor with prostate cancer.

The table lists this clonotype with many counts. The chain employs TRBV5-6 and TRBJ2-5; D possibly corresponds to TRBD2 (5 bases). The CDR3 runs to 14 residues. The V and J ends lost 2 bases and 2 bases respectively, with 10 bases between them. Per germline, CDR1 SGHDT and CDR2 YYEEEE. CDR3 nucleotides: TGTGCCAGCAGCTTTCGTCCGGGGCAAGAGACCCAGTACTTC. Translated, it gives CASSFRPGQETQYF. The complete variable domain, with remaining parts taken from reference TRBV5-6 and TRBJ2-5, reads DAGVTQSPTHLIKTRGQQVTLRCSPKSGHDTVSWYQQALGQGPQFIFQYYEEEERQRGNFPDRFSGHQFPNYSSELNVNALLLGDSALYLCASSFRPGQETQYFGPGTRLLVL.

This clonotype showed up many times. The V gene is TRBV6-8, the J gene TRBJ2-3; 9 bases are shared with TRBD2. V was pared by 6 bases and J by 4 bases, with 8 bases of the junction left unmatched. CDR3 size: 15 residues. Germline V gene sequence: CDR1 MNHGY, CDR2 SAAAGT. The CDR3 spells CASSRGLAGADTQYF. The CDR3 bases are TGTGCCAGCAGCCGGGGACTAGCAGGGGCAGATACGCAGTATTTT.

In its sample, this clonotype was seen once. One base separates it from a far larger clone, so it is likely a read error. V usage is TRBV5-4 and J usage is TRBJ2-1, with 7 bases lining up with TRBD2. Germline CDR1 and CDR2: SGHNT and YYREEE (reference sequence). The CDR3 extends over 17 amino acids. Trimming at V came to 1 base and at J to 10 bases, leaving 17 bases not matched to a gene. The CDR3 nucleotides read TGTGCCAGCAGCTTGTCATTTCTGGCTAGCGGCCCCTACGAGCAGTTCTTC. Amino acid sequence: CASSLSFLASGPYEQFF.

This clonotype came up many times. The rearrangement uses TRBV11-2 and TRBJ2-7; tentatively, D is TRBD1 (5 bases). The V end lost 1 base, the J end lost 3 bases, and 10 bases lay between the germline ends. The germline V gene encodes CDR1 SGHAT and CDR2 FQNNGV. CDR3 length: 14 amino acids. The CDR3 protein is CASSLVSGFYEQYF. In nucleotides, the CDR3 is TGTGCCAGCAGCTTAGTGTCAGGGTTCTACGAGCAGTACTTC.

This clonotype was counted ten times or more. The chain couples TRBV5-1 to TRBJ2-7; tentatively, D is TRBD1 (6 bases). This CDR3 spans 16 amino acids. Trimming took 0 bases from V and 2 from J, leaving 15 bases between them. Germline V gene sequence: CDR1 SGHRS, CDR2 YFSETQ. In DNA, the CDR3 is TGCGCCAGCAGCTTGGCCCCGGGGACACAGACCTACGAGCAGTACTTC. This translates into CASSLAPGTQTYEQYF.

This clonotype occurred many times. The rearrangement links TRBV6-4 to TRBJ1-2; D may be TRBD1 (6 bases). The CDR3 covers 15 residues. V was cut by 6 bases and J by 8 bases, with 22 bases left in between. Germline V gives CDR1 MRHNA, CDR2 SNTAGT. The CDR3 bases are TGTGCCAGCAGCGACACCCCCCAGGGGTTGTGGGGCTACACCTTC. Translated: CASSDTPQGLWGYTF.

As for this clonotype: This likely stems from a read error, as it lies one base from a far larger clone. V is TRBV5-5 and J is TRBJ1-2; no clear D. Trimming cost V 5 bases and J 6 bases, with 14 bases left between them. The germline V gene has CDR1 SGHKS and CDR2 YYEKEE (reference sequence). This CDR3 region has 13 residues. This CDR3 is CASSLDSLDGYTF. In nucleotides, the CDR3 is TGTGCCAGCAGTCTAGATAGCCTAGATGGCTACACCTTC.

This clonotype was counted at least ten times. The chain's CDR3 is CASSLIAGQGQETQYF. CDR3 bases: TGTGCCAGCAGCTTAATCGCGGGACAGGGACAAGAGACCCAGTACTTC. The genes are TRBV7-9 and TRBJ2-5, with 9 bases fitting TRBD1. The CDR3 is 16 amino acids. The germline CDR1 and CDR2 sequences are SEHNR and FQNEAQ (reference sequence). V gave up 2 bases and J gave up 2 bases; unmatched junction bases: 6.

Ten or more counts support this clonotype. Germline is not matched at one junction end, which may reflect a read error. The chain links TRBV19 to TRBJ1-5, with 8 nucleotides matching TRBD1. This CDR3 spans 15 amino acids. Germline lookup yields CDR1 LNHDA and CDR2 SQIVND (reference sequence). DNA for the CDR3: TGTGCCAGTAGTACCCCTCACAGGGGGGATCAACCCCAGCATTTT. Translating it yields CASSTPHRGDQPQHF.

The V and J genes are TRBV11-1 and TRBJ1-1; D possibly corresponds to TRBD1 (6 bases). The CDR3 totals 17 residues. Trimming removed 2 bases at V and 1 base at J, with 17 bases between. Germline V lookup: CDR1 SGHAT, CDR2 FQDESV (reference sequence). CDR3 nucleotide sequence: TGTGCCAGCAGCTTATGGGGGCAGAAGGGAACGAACACTGAAGCTTTCTTT. Encoded protein: CASSLWGQKGTNTEAFF.

In its sample, this clonotype was seen many times. The chain carries TRBV11-2 and TRBJ2-3, with 11 positions matching TRBD2. Germline lookup yields CDR1 SGHAT and CDR2 FQNNGV. This CDR3 comprises 17 residues. The junction had 8 bases not matched to a gene; V was cut back by 1 base and J by 5 bases. DNA of the CDR3: TGTGCCAGCAGCTTAGGCAGACTAGCGGGAATGGGAGATACGCAGTATTTT. Protein product: CASSLGRLAGMGDTQYF.

This chain links TRBV5-1 with TRBJ2-1; TRBD2 is a possible D gene (6 bases). From germline, CDR1 is SGHRS and CDR2 YFSETQ. V lost 4 bases, J lost 0 bases, and 11 bases lay in between. CDR3 length: 15 residues. In DNA, the CDR3 is TGCGCCAGCAGCGGGACTTTTAGCTCCTACAATGAGCAGTTCTTC. Translating it yields CASSGTFSSYNEQFF.

This clonotype has a count of ten or more. The genes are TRBV7-3 and TRBJ2-1, with TRBD1 matching over 7 bases. V lost 5 bases, J lost 8 bases, and 12 bases stayed unmatched. The CDR3 length is 15 residues. The V gene's germline CDR1 is SGHTA and CDR2 FQGTGA. The CDR3 sequence: CASSTTGAGFDEQFF. The CDR3 DNA is TGTGCCAGCAGCACAACAGGGGCGGGTTTCGATGAGCAGTTCTTC.

CDR3 coding DNA: TGTGCCTTGGAAGACAGGGCTACTAACTATGGCTACACCTTC. It encodes CALEDRATNYGYTF. The V call is TRBV28, the J call TRBJ1-2; TRBD1 matches 7 bases. Germline lookup yields CDR1 MDHEN and CDR2 SYDVKM. The length of the CDR3 is 14 residues. The V and J ends lost 11 bases and 0 bases, in that order; junction bases with no gene match: 9.

This clonotype was detected many times. The J gene is TRBJ1-1, the V gene TRBV2; the match to TRBD1 covers 7 bases. V lost 2 bases to trimming and J lost 3 bases; unmatched junction nucleotides: 0. The CDR3 has 13 residues. In germline, CDR1 is SNHLY, CDR2 FYNNEI. This chain's CDR3 is CASSETGDTEAFF. CDR3 sequence (DNA): TGTGCCAGCAGTGAAACAGGGGACACTGAAGCTTTCTTT.

This clonotype was counted many times. The rearrangement joins TRBV5-4 to TRBJ2-1, with 9 bases aligning to TRBD1. The CDR3 contains 14 residues. Germline loops: CDR1 SGHNT, CDR2 YYREEE (reference sequence). V trimming: 2 bases; J trimming: 8 bases; junction bases outside the gene matches: 5. Here the CDR3 reads CASSFRDRVHEQFF. CDR3 nucleotide sequence: TGTGCCAGCAGCTTCCGGGACAGGGTCCATGAGCAGTTCTTC.

This clonotype was picked up many times. This chain links TRBV7-2 with TRBJ1-2, with a tentative D call TRBD1 (5 bases). CDR1 SGHTA and CDR2 FQGNSA come from the germline V gene. The CDR3 totals 14 residues. V was cut by 2 bases and J by 7 bases, with 14 bases left in between. The CDR3 nucleotides are TGTGCCAGCAGCTTAAGTTTATTGGGGGTTGGCTACACCTTC. Amino acids: CASSLSLLGVGYTF.

This clonotype was detected many times. The CDR3 DNA is TGTGCCAGCTCACCAGGCCTCAGGGGCTACGAGCAGTACTTC. Amino acid sequence: CASSPGLRGYEQYF. The rearrangement joins TRBV18 to TRBJ2-7, with D maybe TRBD1 (6 bases). Looked up from germline, CDR1 is KGHSH and CDR2 is LQKENI. The CDR3 runs 14 residues. V lost 2 bases and J lost 3, with 11 bases in between.